This TCR beta chain originates from a study of tumor-infiltrating lymphocytes in primary liver carcinoma. About the research overall: Donors underwent surgery for histopathologically diagnosed primary liver carcinoma.

A constant-region primer primed TCR beta cDNA synthesis from 450 to 550 ng of total RNA. Modified slightly, ARM-PCR produced TCR beta libraries over three nested multiplex PCR rounds. TRBV1-TRBV30 forward and Cbeta reverse primers drove the first two approximately 10-cycle rounds. One entry per CDR3 protein, called by TCRdb with MiXCR from the multiplex PCR reads. Altogether over 250,000 distinct CDR3 sequences are present, 50% to 60% being singletons, with the ten largest covering about a sixth. Germline DNA was also extracted, with blood RNA taken from unsorted whole blood. Collection of roughly 3.7 milliliters of peripheral blood took place before surgery. V lost 3 bases and J 4 bases, leaving 15 bases between the germline ends. The CDR3 runs 15 residues. As for this clonotype: One base away lies a much larger clone, so this may be a sequencing read error. The CDR3 end shows no conserved phenylalanine or tryptophan, and so a read error is likely.

The chain uses TRBV12-3 or TRBV12-4 and TRBJ1-2; D ambiguous. The sample comprised peripheral blood. The clonotype was recovered from a woman aged 30 to 39 with primary liver carcinoma and hepatitis B virus infection. The CDR3 nucleotides are TGTGCCAGCAGTTTGAGCGGGAGCTTTGGCTATGGCTACACCCTC. Protein product: CASSLSGSFGYGYTL.